A single sample is the source of the 18 T cell receptor beta chains below, sequenced in a study of technical replicates of blood from several donors. Data came from immunoSEQ multiplex PCR; TCRdb stores just in-frame clones and leaves some out. The table includes about 88,000 clones, 85% to 95% detected once. The sequencing sample was made of T cells isolated from PBMCs. The source is a human donor in good health.

Of note for this clone: The junction differs from germline at one of its ends, possibly a read error. The V and J genes are TRBV30 and TRBJ2-7, with 10 bases lining up with TRBD2. Germline loops: CDR1 GTSNPN, CDR2 SVGIG (reference sequence). This CDR3 is built from 13 residues. The CDR3, as DNA: TGTGCCTGGGGCAAGCGGGAGGGTTATACGACGGTATTC. Its protein is CAWGKREGYTTVF.

The chain employs TRBV6-1 and TRBJ2-7; 8 positions match TRBD2. This CDR3 has 13 residues. Losses at the gene ends were 8 bases for V and 3 bases for J; bases not matched to a gene: 6. Germline V lookup: CDR1 MNHNS, CDR2 SASEGT. The DNA of the CDR3 is TGTGCCAGCCGGCGGGGGGCCAACTACGAGCAGTACTTC. Translating gives CASRRGANYEQYF.

The V call is TRBV11-2, the J call TRBJ1-1; D is unresolved. V shed 1 base and J shed 2 bases, with 5 bases lying between them. The CDR3 runs 13 residues. From germline, CDR1 is SGHAT and CDR2 FQNNGV. The chain's CDR3 is CASSLASNTEAFF. The CDR3 DNA sequence: TGTGCCAGCAGCTTAGCCAGTAACACTGAAGCTTTCTTT. Together with reference TRBV11-2 and TRBJ1-1, the CDR3 gives the full variable domain: EAGVAQSPRYKIIEKRQSVAFWCNPISGHATLYWYQQILGQGPKLLIQFQNNGVVDDSQLPKDRFSAERLKGVDSTLKIQPAKLEDSAVYLCASSLASNTEAFFGQGTRLTVV.

The chain couples TRBV4-2 to TRBJ1-4, with TRBD1 matching 9 bases. Germline lookup yields CDR1 LGHNA and CDR2 YNFKEQ. J lost 4 bases, V lost 3 bases, and 12 bases had no gene match. The CDR3 is 18 amino acids. The CDR3, as DNA: TGTGCCAGCAGCCAGGGGACAGGGATCGAAACTTTTAATGAAAAACTGTTTTTT. Its translation is CASSQGTGIETFNEKLFF.

The rearrangement uses TRBV19 and TRBJ2-7, with 12 bases that match TRBD2. The germline V gene has CDR1 LNHDA and CDR2 SQIVND (reference sequence). After removal of 2 bases from V and 2 bases from J, the junction contained 13 bases not matched to a gene. The CDR3 consists of 19 residues. CDR3: CASSIRNLAGGQWTYEQYF. CDR3 DNA: TGTGCCAGTAGTATACGGAACCTAGCGGGAGGGCAGTGGACCTACGAGCAGTACTTC.

This chain links TRBV5-1 with TRBJ2-2; 7 bases line up with TRBD1. V was pared by 7 bases and J by 1 base, with 10 bases of the junction left unmatched. Germline-derived CDR1 and CDR2 are SGHRS and YFSETQ. CDR3 length: 16 residues. The CDR3 here is CASSQRDSLNTGELFF. The DNA for the CDR3 is TGCGCCAGCTCCCAAAGGGACAGCTTGAACACCGGGGAGCTGTTTTTT.

CDR3: CASSVAGIFQGYNEQFF. CDR3 bases: TGTGCCAGTAGCGTAGCGGGTATTTTTCAGGGCTACAATGAGCAGTTCTTC. The chain couples TRBV19 to TRBJ2-1; 7 bases align to TRBD2. The CDR3 has 17 amino acids. Trimming removed 6 bases from V and 3 bases from J; junction bases left unmatched: 14. CDR1 and CDR2 from the germline V gene are LNHDA and SQIVND (reference sequence).

V is TRBV2 and J is TRBJ2-7; 8 bases line up with TRBD1. CDR1 is SNHLY and CDR2 is FYNNEI in the germline V gene. Trimming took 7 bases from V and 2 from J; bases not matched to a gene: 4. CDR3 length: 13 amino acids. CDR3 DNA: TGTGCCAGCACCGGGGGACAGGCCTACGAGCAGTACTTC. As protein: CASTGGQAYEQYF.

The chain links TRBV7-9 to TRBJ1-2; D unclear. V was clipped by 2 bases and J by 2 bases, with 6 bases between them. This CDR3 is 13 amino acids long. CDR1 and CDR2 (germline): SEHNR, FQNEAQ (reference sequence). The CDR3 DNA is TGTGCCAGCAGCTTAACAGAAAACTATGGCTACACCTTC. It encodes CASSLTENYGYTF.

This chain links TRBV7-9 with TRBJ2-2; 15 bases match TRBD2. CDR3 length: 18 amino acids. CDR1 SEHNR and CDR2 FQNEAQ come from the germline V gene (reference sequence). The V gene end was trimmed by 5 bases and the J gene end by 5 bases; junction bases not matched to a gene: 9. The chain's CDR3 is CASSQGLAGGALTGELFF. The CDR3 coding sequence is TGTGCCAGCAGCCAAGGACTAGCGGGAGGGGCCCTTACCGGGGAGCTGTTTTTT.

The chain employs TRBV7-6 and TRBJ1-1; 9 bases are a match to TRBD1. The CDR3 runs to 15 residues. Germline V CDR1 and CDR2: SGHVS, FNYEAQ. V lost 2 bases and J lost 6; bases outside the gene matches: 7. CDR3 protein: CASSLSGTGSSEAFF. The CDR3, as DNA: TGTGCCAGCAGCTTATCCGGGACAGGGAGCTCTGAAGCTTTCTTT.

The V call is TRBV6-5, the J call TRBJ1-1; D may be TRBD1 (5 bases). Germline V gene data show CDR1 as MNHEY and CDR2 as SVGAGI. V was pared by 6 bases and J by 0 bases, with 11 bases between. The CDR3 sequence is 14 residues long. CDR3 sequence: CASRGGVMNTEAFF. Written as DNA, the CDR3 is TGTGCCAGCAGGGGGGGGGTCATGAACACTGAAGCTTTCTTT.

J is TRBJ2-2 and V is TRBV5-4, with TRBD2 matching 9 bases. This CDR3 contains 17 residues. CDR1 and CDR2 (germline): SGHNT, YYREEE (reference sequence). The V and J ends lost 0 bases and 3 bases, in that order; junction bases with no gene match: 6. The CDR3 region is CASSLVAGGVDTGELFF. CDR3 bases: TGTGCCAGCAGCTTGGTTGCGGGAGGGGTGGACACCGGGGAGCTGTTTTTT.

The chain is built from TRBV9 and TRBJ2-7; 8 positions agree with TRBD2. CDR3 length: 15 amino acids. Germline CDR1 is SGDLS and CDR2 is YYNGEE. The ends lost 0 bases at V and 2 bases at J; junction bases unmatched: 4. The CDR3 loop is CASSVALAGTYEQYF. As DNA, the CDR3 is TGTGCCAGCAGCGTAGCCCTAGCGGGCACCTACGAGCAGTACTTC.

This chain links TRBV7-3 with TRBJ2-1; tentatively, D is TRBD1 (6 bases). The CDR3 spans 15 residues. Germline CDR1 is SGHTA and CDR2 is FQGTGA. V lost 1 base, J lost 0 bases, and 7 bases lay in between. The CDR3 nucleotides read TGTGCCAGCAGCTTAATAGGGGGCTCCTACAATGAGCAGTTCTTC. Its protein product is CASSLIGGSYNEQFF.

V is TRBV5-1 and J is TRBJ1-5; no clear D gene. V lost 2 bases, J lost 11 bases, and 20 bases lay in between. The germline CDR1 and CDR2 sequences are SGHRS and YFSETQ. The CDR3 length is 15 residues. The CDR3 coding sequence is TGCGCCAGCAGCTTCGGACCTGGTTTCGGGGTTTCCCAGCATTTT. This gives the protein CASSFGPGFGVSQHF.

The rearrangement links TRBV9 to TRBJ2-7, with a weak D call TRBD1 (7 bases). The germline V gene encodes CDR1 SGDLS and CDR2 YYNGEE. The CDR3 spans 14 residues. The germline V and J ends were trimmed by 4 bases and 6 bases, with 17 bases remaining between them. The CDR3 DNA sequence: TGTGCCAGCAGCTTCTGGACTCAGGGGGGCGAGCAGTACTTC. It encodes CASSFWTQGGEQYF. The complete variable domain, with remaining parts taken from reference TRBV9 and TRBJ2-7, reads DSGVTQTPKHLITATGQRVTLRCSPRSGDLSVYWYQQSLDQGLQFLIQYYNGEERAKGNILERFSAQQFPDLHSELNLSSLELGDSALYFCASSFWTQGGEQYFGPGTRLTVT.

The chain employs TRBV9 and TRBJ1-2; possibly TRBD1 for D (5 bases). This CDR3 has 13 residues. Trimming stripped 6 bases from V and 5 bases from J, with 14 bases between. Germline CDR1 SGDLS, CDR2 YYNGEE. This CDR3 is CASTHPGVYGYTF. DNA for the CDR3: TGTGCCAGCACTCATCCGGGGGTTTATGGCTACACCTTC.